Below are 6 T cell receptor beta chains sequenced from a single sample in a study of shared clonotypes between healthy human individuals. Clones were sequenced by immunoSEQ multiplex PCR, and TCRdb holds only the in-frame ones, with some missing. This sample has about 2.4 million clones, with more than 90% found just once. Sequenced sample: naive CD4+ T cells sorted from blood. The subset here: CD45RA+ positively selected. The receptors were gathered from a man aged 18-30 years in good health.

The CDR3 reads CASSRRQGAFNEQFF. The CDR3 DNA reads as TGTGCCAGCAGTCGGAGACAGGGGGCTTTCAATGAGCAGTTCTTC. This sequence joins TRBV27 and TRBJ2-1; 10 nucleotides align to TRBD1. Unmatched junction bases numbered 7, after V lost 5 bases and J lost 6 bases. This CDR3 comprises 15 residues. Germline V lookup: CDR1 MNHEY, CDR2 SMNVEV (reference sequence).

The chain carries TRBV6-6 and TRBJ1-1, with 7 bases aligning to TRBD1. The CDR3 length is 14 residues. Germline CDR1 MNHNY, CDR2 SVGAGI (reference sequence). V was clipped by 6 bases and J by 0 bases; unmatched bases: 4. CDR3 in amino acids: CASRGGQLNTEAFF. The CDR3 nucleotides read TGTGCCAGCAGAGGGGGCCAGTTGAACACTGAAGCTTTCTTT.

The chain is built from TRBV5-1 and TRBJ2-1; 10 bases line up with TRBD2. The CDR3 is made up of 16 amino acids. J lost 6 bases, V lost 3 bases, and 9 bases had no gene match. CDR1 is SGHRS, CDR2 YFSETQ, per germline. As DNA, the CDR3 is TGCGCCAGCAGCTCAATCATAGCGGGAGGCGCCAATGAGCAGTTCTTC. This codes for CASSSIIAGGANEQFF.

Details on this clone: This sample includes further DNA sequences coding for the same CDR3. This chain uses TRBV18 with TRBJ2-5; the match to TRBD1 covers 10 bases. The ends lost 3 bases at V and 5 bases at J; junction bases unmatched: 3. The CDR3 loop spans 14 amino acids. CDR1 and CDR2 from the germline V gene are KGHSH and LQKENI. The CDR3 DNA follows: TGTGCCAGCTCACCGACAGGGGGCGGGGAGACCCAGTACTTC. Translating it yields CASSPTGGGETQYF. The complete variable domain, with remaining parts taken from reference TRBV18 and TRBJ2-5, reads NAGVMQNPRHLVRRRGQEARLRCSPMKGHSHVYWYRQLPEEGLKFMVYLQKENIIDESGMPKERFSAEFPKEGPSILRIQQVVRGDSAAYFCASSPTGGGETQYFGPGTRLLVL.

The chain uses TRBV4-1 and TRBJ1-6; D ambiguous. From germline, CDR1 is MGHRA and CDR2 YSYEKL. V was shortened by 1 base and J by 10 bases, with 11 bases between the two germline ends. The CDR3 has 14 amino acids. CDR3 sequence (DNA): TGCGCCAGCAGCCAAGGACACAACAGATCACCCCTCCACTTT. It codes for CASSQGHNRSPLHF.

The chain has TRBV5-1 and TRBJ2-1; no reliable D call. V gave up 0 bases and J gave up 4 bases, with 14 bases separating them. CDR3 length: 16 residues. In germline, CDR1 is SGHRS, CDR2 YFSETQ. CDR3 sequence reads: CASSLEGMAVYNEQFF. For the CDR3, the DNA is TGCGCCAGCAGCTTGGAAGGTATGGCAGTATACAATGAGCAGTTCTTC.